This T cell receptor beta chain came from a study of blood T cell repertoires in COVID-19. As to this clone: Other nucleotide sequences from this sample produce the same CDR3.

Measured with immunoSEQ multiplex PCR; TCRdb has only the in-frame clones, and not every one. The sample contains around 110,000 clones, roughly 84% of which appear only once. Germline CDR1 and CDR2: KGHSH and LQKENI. V lost 1 base and J 5 bases, leaving 8 bases between the germline ends. The CDR3 runs 13 residues. Sequenced sample: peripheral blood. The TCR originated in a human donor in a cohort sampled during active COVID-19. The V call is TRBV18, the J call TRBJ2-5, with TRBD1 as a possible D gene (6 bases). CDR3 nucleotides: TGTGCCAGCTCACCACGGGGGCAGGAGACCCAGTACTTC. It translates to CASSPRGQETQYF.